A single sample gave rise to the 5 T cell receptor beta chains below, sequenced in a study of cytomegalovirus exposure and HLA in healthy donors. This PCR relied on a set of 60 Vbeta primers and 13 Jbeta primers. Profiled with immunoSEQ multiplex PCR; TCRdb holds only in-frame clones, not every one. The sample carries about 210,000 clones, 60% to 80% recorded once. The sequenced material came from PBMCs. Every receptor here comes from a male donor in good health and CMV-seronegative.

The chain employs TRBV7-2 and TRBJ2-2, with TRBD1 identical over 8 bases. V gave up 4 bases and J gave up 5 bases; unmatched junction bases: 9. This CDR3 is built from 16 residues. Per germline, CDR1 SGHTA and CDR2 FQGNSA. In DNA form, the CDR3 reads TGTGCCAGCAGCTCTTTAGGACAGGGAAGAACCGGGGAGCTGTTTTTT. It translates to CASSSLGQGRTGELFF.

The chain employs TRBV7-6 and TRBJ2-1; possibly TRBD1 for D (6 bases). Trimming left V 2 bases short and J 7 bases short, with 9 bases between. CDR1 and CDR2 (germline): SGHVS, FNYEAQ. The CDR3 has 13 amino acids. This chain's CDR3 is CASSLLGGNEQFF. Written as DNA, the CDR3 is TGTGCCAGCAGCTTACTAGGGGGTAATGAGCAGTTCTTC. The whole variable domain, remainder taken from reference TRBV7-6 and TRBJ2-1, is GAGVSQSPRYKVTKRGQDVALRCDPISGHVSLYWYRQALGQGPEFLTYFNYEAQQDKSGLPNDRFSAERPEGSISTLTIQRTEQRDSAMYRCASSLLGGNEQFFGPGTRLTVL.

The chain joins TRBV4-3 to TRBJ2-1; TRBD2 agrees at 10 bases. This CDR3 has 16 residues. CDR1 is LGHNA and CDR2 is YSLEER in the germline V gene. J lost 3 bases, V lost 1 base, and 3 bases had no gene match. Here the CDR3 reads CASSQGTSGHYNEQFF. The CDR3 nucleotides are TGCGCCAGCAGCCAAGGGACTAGCGGACACTACAATGAGCAGTTCTTC.

The chain couples TRBV7-2 to TRBJ2-2; 8 nucleotides line up with TRBD1. The CDR3 runs to 17 residues. V lost 3 bases, J lost 1 base, and 7 bases stayed unmatched. Germline CDR1 and CDR2: SGHTA and FQGNSA. CDR3 nucleotides: TGTGCCAGCAGCTTTAGTCATGGGACAGGGAACACCGGGGAGCTGTTTTTT. Its translation: CASSFSHGTGNTGELFF.

Only a few counts were recorded for this clone. The rearrangement links TRBV6-5 to TRBJ2-1; 10 bases agree with TRBD2. Germline V lookup: CDR1 MNHEY, CDR2 SVGAGI. V dropped 7 bases and J dropped 8; count of bases not matched to a gene: 5. The CDR3 has 13 amino acids. CDR3 amino acids: CASIPSGRDEQFF. The CDR3 DNA reads TGTGCCAGCATCCCTAGCGGGAGAGATGAGCAGTTCTTC.